These 11 T cell receptor beta chains share one sample of origin, sequenced in a study of T cell repertoires in cytomegalovirus infection. TCRdb used MiXCR to reprocess the reads, holding one entry per CDR3 protein. This sample has 340,000 or so distinct CDR3 sequences; 25% occur once, and the top ten carry less than 15%. These receptors' targets are unknown. The input for sequencing was cultured PBMCs, taken from culture after CMV antigen stimulation. The receptor set was obtained from a human donor in good health (CMV status not recorded). Some clones in this sample may be carry-over from other donors' samples.

The chain has TRBV12-3 or TRBV12-4 and TRBJ1-1; D possibly corresponds to TRBD1 (5 bases). The CDR3 is 12 amino acids. V was cut by 4 bases and J by 8 bases, with 11 bases left in between. CDR3 residues: CASSSDRAEAFF. The CDR3 DNA follows: TGTGCCAGCAGTTCCGACAGAGCAGAAGCTTTCTTT.

This clonotype has a handful of counts. CDR3 region: CASSPGQGSSYEQYV. In DNA form, the CDR3 reads TGTGCCAGCAGCCCCGGACAGGGAAGCTCCTACGAGCAGTACGTC. The chain has TRBV6-6 and TRBJ2-7; 8 bases fit TRBD1. The germline V gene has CDR1 MNHNY and CDR2 SVGAGI (reference sequence). J gave up 0 bases and V 6 bases, and 7 bases lay outside the gene matches. The CDR3 spans 15 residues.

This clonotype came up many times. This sequence joins TRBV10-3 and TRBJ1-2; D gene ambiguous. Germline-derived CDR1 and CDR2 are ENHRY and SYGVKD. The CDR3 length is 12 residues. Trimming stripped 0 bases from V and 7 bases from J, with 6 bases between. CDR3 protein: CAISESTVGYTF. The CDR3 region has the DNA TGTGCCATCAGTGAGTCGACTGTTGGCTACACCTTC.

This clonotype was detected a few times. The chain recombines TRBV28 with TRBJ2-5; D gene unclear. Trimming shortened V by 5 bases and J by 4 bases, and 11 bases separated the two germline ends. CDR3 length: 13 amino acids. Germline CDR1 and CDR2: MDHEN and SYDVKM. The DNA of the CDR3 is TGTGCCAGCAGTAACCTCCGGGTAGAGACCCAGTACTTC. The encoded protein is CASSNLRVETQYF.

This clonotype has at least ten counts. The gene calls are TRBV7-2 and TRBJ2-5; D gene uncertain. Looked up from germline, CDR1 is SGHTA and CDR2 is FQGNSA. This CDR3 has 14 amino acids. V shed 2 bases and J shed 0 bases, with 7 bases lying between them. The CDR3 sequence: CASSLQRNQETQYF. The CDR3, as DNA: TGTGCCAGCAGCTTACAACGGAACCAAGAGACCCAGTACTTC.

This clonotype has more than one count but fewer than ten. V is TRBV28 and J is TRBJ2-2; TRBD2 matches at 12 bases. CDR1 MDHEN and CDR2 SYDVKM come from the germline V gene. The CDR3 runs to 18 residues. The junction had 12 bases not matched to a gene; V was cut back by 5 bases and J by 5 bases. The CDR3 DNA sequence: TGTGCCAGCAGTCCTCGAACTAGCGGGAGGATCGTTACCGGGGAGCTGTTTTTT. This translates into CASSPRTSGRIVTGELFF.

This clonotype appeared a few times. V and J are TRBV19 and TRBJ2-2, with 7 positions matching TRBD2. J gave up 1 base and V 9 bases, and 17 bases lay outside the gene matches. The CDR3 spans 18 residues. Germline lookup yields CDR1 LNHDA and CDR2 SQIVND (reference sequence). The CDR3 region has the DNA TGTGCCAGCAATGGGGAGTGGGTGGGGGGGGGGAACACCGGGGAGCTGTTTTTT. Its protein is CASNGEWVGGGNTGELFF.

The V call is TRBV6-2 or TRBV6-3, the J call TRBJ2-7; D not certain. Per the germline V gene, CDR1 is MNHEY and CDR2 is SVGEGT. V lost 5 bases and J lost 0, with 17 bases in between. The length of the CDR3 is 16 residues. The CDR3 region is CASSVPTGPFSYEQYV. The CDR3 nucleotides read TGTGCCAGCAGTGTGCCTACCGGACCTTTCTCCTACGAGCAGTACGTC.

The chain joins TRBV7-2 to TRBJ2-7; 7 nucleotides line up with TRBD1. This CDR3 has 15 amino acids. Trimming at V came to 4 bases and at J to 3 bases, leaving 9 bases not matched to a gene. CDR1 SGHTA and CDR2 FQGNSA come from the germline V gene. The CDR3 sequence is CASSYRDSLYYEQYF. The CDR3, as DNA: TGTGCCAGCAGCTACCGGGACAGCCTGTACTACGAGCAGTACTTC.

This chain links TRBV6-2 or TRBV6-3 with TRBJ2-1; 10 bases are a match to TRBD2. The CDR3 has 20 amino acids. The ends lost 4 bases at V and 7 bases at J; junction bases unmatched: 22. In germline, CDR1 is MNHEY, CDR2 SVGEGT. Here the CDR3 reads CASSSAVGGLLAGSPNEQFF. CDR3 in DNA: TGTGCCAGCAGTTCCGCGGTCGGGGGGTTACTAGCGGGAAGTCCGAATGAGCAGTTCTTC.

This clonotype appeared a few times. The V gene is TRBV12-3 or TRBV12-4, the J gene TRBJ1-1, with TRBD1 matching over 7 bases. The CDR3 is 12 amino acids. V shed 5 bases, J shed 10 bases, and the junction held 7 bases outside the gene matches. CDR3 bases: TGTGCCAGCAGTGAGGAGGGGGCCAGAGCTTTCTTT. Translation gives CASSEEGARAFF.